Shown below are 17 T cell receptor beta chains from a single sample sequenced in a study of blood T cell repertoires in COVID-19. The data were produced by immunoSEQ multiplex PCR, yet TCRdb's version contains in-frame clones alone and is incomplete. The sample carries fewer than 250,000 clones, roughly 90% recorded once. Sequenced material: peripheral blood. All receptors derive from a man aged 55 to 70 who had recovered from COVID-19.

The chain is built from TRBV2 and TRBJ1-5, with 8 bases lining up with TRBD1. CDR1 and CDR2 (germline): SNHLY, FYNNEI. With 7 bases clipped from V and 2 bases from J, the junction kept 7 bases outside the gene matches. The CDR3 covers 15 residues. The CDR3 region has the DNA TGTGCCAGCAAATTCGGACAGGGCGGCAATCAGCCCCAGCATTTT. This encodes CASKFGQGGNQPQHF.

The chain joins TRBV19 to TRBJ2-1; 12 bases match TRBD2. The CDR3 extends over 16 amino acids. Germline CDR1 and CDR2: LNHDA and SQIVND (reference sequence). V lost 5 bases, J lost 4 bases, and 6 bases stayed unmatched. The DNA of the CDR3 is TGTGCCAGTAGTGTCACACTAGCGGGAGGATACAATGAGCAGTTCTTC. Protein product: CASSVTLAGGYNEQFF.

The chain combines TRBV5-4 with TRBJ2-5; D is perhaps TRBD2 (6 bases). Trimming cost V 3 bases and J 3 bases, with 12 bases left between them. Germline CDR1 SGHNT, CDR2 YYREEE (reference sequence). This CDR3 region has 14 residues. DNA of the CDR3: TGTGCCAGCAGCTCCGGACTAAAGGAAGAGACCCAGTACTTC. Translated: CASSSGLKEETQYF. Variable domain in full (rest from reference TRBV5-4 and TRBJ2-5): ETGVTQSPTHLIKTRGQQVTLRCSSQSGHNTVSWYQQALGQGPQFIFQYYREEENGRGNFPPRFSGLQFPNYSSELNVNALELDDSALYLCASSSGLKEETQYFGPGTRLLVL.

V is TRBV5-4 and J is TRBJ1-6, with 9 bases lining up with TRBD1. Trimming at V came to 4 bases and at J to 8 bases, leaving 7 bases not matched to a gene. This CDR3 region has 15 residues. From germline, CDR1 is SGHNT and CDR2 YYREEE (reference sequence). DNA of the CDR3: TGTGCCAGCAGCCAAGGACAGGGGTGGGATTCACCCCTCCACTTT. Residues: CASSQGQGWDSPLHF.

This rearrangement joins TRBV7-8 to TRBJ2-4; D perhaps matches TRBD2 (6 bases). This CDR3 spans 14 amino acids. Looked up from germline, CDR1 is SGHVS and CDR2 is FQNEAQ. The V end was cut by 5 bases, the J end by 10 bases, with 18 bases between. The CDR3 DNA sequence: TGTGCCAGCAGCCCTGAAGGCGGCCGGGGGATTCAGTACTTC. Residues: CASSPEGGRGIQYF.

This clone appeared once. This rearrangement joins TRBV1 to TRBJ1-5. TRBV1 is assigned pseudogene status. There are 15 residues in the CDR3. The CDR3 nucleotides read TGCACCAGCAGCCAACCCCGATCCGGTAATCGGCCCCAGCATTTT. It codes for CTSSQPRSGNRPQHF.

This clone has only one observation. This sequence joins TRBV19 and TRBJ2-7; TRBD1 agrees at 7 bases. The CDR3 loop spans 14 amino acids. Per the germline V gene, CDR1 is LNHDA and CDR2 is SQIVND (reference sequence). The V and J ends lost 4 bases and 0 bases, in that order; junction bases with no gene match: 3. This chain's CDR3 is CASSTQGSSYEQYF. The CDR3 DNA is TGTGCCAGTAGTACACAGGGGAGCTCCTACGAGCAGTACTTC.

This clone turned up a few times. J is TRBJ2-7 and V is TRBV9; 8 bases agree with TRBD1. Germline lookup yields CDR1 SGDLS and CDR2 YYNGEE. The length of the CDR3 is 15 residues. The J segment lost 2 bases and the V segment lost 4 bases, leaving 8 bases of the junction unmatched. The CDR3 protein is CASSPQPGQAYEQYF. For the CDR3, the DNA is TGTGCCAGCAGCCCCCAACCGGGACAGGCCTACGAGCAGTACTTC.

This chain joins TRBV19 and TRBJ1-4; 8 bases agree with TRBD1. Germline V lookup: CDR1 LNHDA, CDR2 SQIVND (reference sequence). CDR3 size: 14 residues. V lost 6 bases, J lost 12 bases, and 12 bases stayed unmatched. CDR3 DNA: TGTGCCAGTAGCGAGACAGGGGTCGTGATGGAACTGTTTTTT. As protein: CASSETGVVMELFF. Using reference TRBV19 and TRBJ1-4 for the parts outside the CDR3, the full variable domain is DGGITQSPKYLFRKEGQNVTLSCEQNLNHDAMYWYRQDPGQGLRLIYYSQIVNDFQKGDIAEGYSVSREKKESFPLTVTSAQKNPTAFYLCASSETGVVMELFFGSGTQLSVL.

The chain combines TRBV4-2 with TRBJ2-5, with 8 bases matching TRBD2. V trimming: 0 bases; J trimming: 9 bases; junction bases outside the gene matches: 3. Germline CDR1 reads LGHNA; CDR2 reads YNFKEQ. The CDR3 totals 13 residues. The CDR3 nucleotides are TGTGCCAGCAGCCAAGATCGGGAGGGGTCCCAGTACTTC. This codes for CASSQDREGSQYF.

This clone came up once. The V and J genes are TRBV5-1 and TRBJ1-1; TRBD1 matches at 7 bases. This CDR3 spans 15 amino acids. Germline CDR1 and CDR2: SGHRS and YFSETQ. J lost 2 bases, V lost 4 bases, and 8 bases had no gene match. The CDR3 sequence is CASSPWTGGNTEAFF. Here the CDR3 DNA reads TGCGCCAGCAGCCCCTGGACAGGAGGAAACACTGAAGCTTTCTTT.

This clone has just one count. The DNA for the CDR3 is TGTGCCAGCAGTTACTCGACGACAGGCCAAGAGACCCAGTACTTC. Translation gives CASSYSTTGQETQYF. The chain links TRBV6-5 to TRBJ2-5; D possibly corresponds to TRBD1 (6 bases). CDR3 size: 15 residues. Germline V gives CDR1 MNHEY, CDR2 SVGAGI. Trimming took 0 bases from V and 1 from J, leaving 9 bases between them.

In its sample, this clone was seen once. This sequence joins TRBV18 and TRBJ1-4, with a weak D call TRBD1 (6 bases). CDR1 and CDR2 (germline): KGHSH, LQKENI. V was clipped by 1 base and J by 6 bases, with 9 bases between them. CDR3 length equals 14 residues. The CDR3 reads CASSPRGGHEKLFF. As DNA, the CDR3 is TGTGCCAGCTCACCACGAGGGGGACATGAAAAACTGTTTTTT.

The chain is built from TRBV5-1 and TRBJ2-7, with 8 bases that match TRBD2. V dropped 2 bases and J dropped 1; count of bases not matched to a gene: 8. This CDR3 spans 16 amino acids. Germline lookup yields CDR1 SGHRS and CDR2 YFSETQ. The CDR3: CASSLESGRGSYEQYF. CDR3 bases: TGCGCCAGCAGCTTAGAAAGCGGGAGAGGGTCCTACGAGCAGTACTTC.

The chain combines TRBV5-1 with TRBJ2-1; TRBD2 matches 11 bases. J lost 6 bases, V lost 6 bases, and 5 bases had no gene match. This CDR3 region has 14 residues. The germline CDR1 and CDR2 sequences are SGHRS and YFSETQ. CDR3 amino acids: CASTKTSGVNEQFF. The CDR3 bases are TGCGCCAGCACAAAGACTAGCGGGGTCAATGAGCAGTTCTTC.

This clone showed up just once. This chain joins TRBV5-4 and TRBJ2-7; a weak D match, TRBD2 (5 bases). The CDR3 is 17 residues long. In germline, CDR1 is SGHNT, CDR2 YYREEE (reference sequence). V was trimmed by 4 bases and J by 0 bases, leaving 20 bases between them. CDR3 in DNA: TGTGCCAGCAGCCCGGGGTACGCGAGGGCTTCCTCCTACGAGCAGTACTTC. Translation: CASSPGYARASSYEQYF.

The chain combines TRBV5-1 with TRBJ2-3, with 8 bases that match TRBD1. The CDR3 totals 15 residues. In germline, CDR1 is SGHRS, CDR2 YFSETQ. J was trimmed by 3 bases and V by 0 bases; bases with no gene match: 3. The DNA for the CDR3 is TGCGCCAGCAGCTTGGGGGACAGGATAACAGATACGCAGTATTTT. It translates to CASSLGDRITDTQYF.